Below are 6 T cell receptor beta chains sequenced from a single sample in a study of T cell repertoires in cytomegalovirus infection (dated by TCRdb to the late 2010s). The sequencer listed for this sample is Illumina HiSeq 1500. TCRdb itself trimmed the public reads at Q25 with fastp, ran MiXCR and retained productive beta chains. Entries that share a CDR3 protein sequence are merged under the most common genes and DNA. This sample comprises 150,000 to 200,000 distinct CDR3 sequences, 17% of them detected only once. The top ten constitute around 20% of the sample. Sequencing input: CD8+ T cells from PBMCs. These receptors came from a human donor in good health (CMV status not recorded). Some clones in this sample may be carry-over from other donors' samples.

This clonotype was observed a few times. This chain uses TRBV7-6 with TRBJ2-3, with D uncertain. The length of the CDR3 is 13 residues. Germline lookup yields CDR1 SGHVS and CDR2 FNYEAQ. V shed 5 bases and J shed 4 bases, with 10 bases lying between them. The CDR3 sequence is CASSPRDADTQYF. The CDR3 DNA reads TGTGCCAGCAGCCCCCGCGATGCAGATACGCAGTATTTT.

This clonotype turned up a few times. The chain combines TRBV27 with TRBJ2-1, with a tentative D call TRBD1 (6 bases). Trimming removed 2 bases from V and 6 bases from J, with 11 bases in between. The CDR3 is 14 residues long. Germline V lookup: CDR1 MNHEY, CDR2 SMNVEV (reference sequence). CDR3 DNA sequence: TGTGCCAGCAGTTTACTGGGGGCCGCCAATGAGCAGTTCTTC. Its protein is CASSLLGAANEQFF.

The rearrangement links TRBV27 to TRBJ1-2; no reliable D call. CDR1 is MNHEY, CDR2 SMNVEV, per germline (reference sequence). This CDR3 has 13 amino acids. The V and J ends lost 3 bases and 3 bases respectively, with 8 bases between them. The CDR3 spells CASSLSHDYGYTF. In DNA, the CDR3 is TGTGCCAGCAGTTTGTCACATGACTATGGCTACACCTTC.

The table lists this clonotype with a few counts. V and J are TRBV11-2 and TRBJ2-1; 8 nucleotides align to TRBD1. Trimming removed 1 base from V and 15 bases from J; junction bases left unmatched: 2. This CDR3 region has 11 residues. CDR1 and CDR2 (germline): SGHAT, FQNNGV. CDR3 in amino acids: CASSLGQGPFF. The DNA for the CDR3 is TGTGCCAGCAGCTTAGGACAGGGGCCGTTCTTC.

This clonotype has more than one count but fewer than ten. This sequence joins TRBV28 and TRBJ2-3; D may be TRBD1 (6 bases). CDR1 MDHEN and CDR2 SYDVKM come from the germline V gene. Trimming took off 6 bases at V and 4 bases at J, with 17 bases between the two ends. CDR3 length: 15 amino acids. The DNA of the CDR3 is TGTGCCAGCAGGTGGGCGACAGGTCGCGCAGATACGCAGTATTTT. Translation: CASRWATGRADTQYF.

V is TRBV7-9 and J is TRBJ2-7; possible D gene TRBD2, 5 bases. Germline CDR1 and CDR2: SEHNR and FQNEAQ (reference sequence). The CDR3 consists of 14 residues. V lost 5 bases, J lost 5 bases, and 16 bases lay in between. CDR3 sequence: CASSHTTGTDEQYF. CDR3 nucleotide sequence: TGTGCCAGCAGCCATACAACGGGAACCGACGAGCAGTACTTC.